This T cell receptor (beta chain) derives from a study of OX40 agonist ivuxolimab in advanced cancers. Study summary: Head and neck, renal cell, melanoma or hepatocellular carcinoma were the cancers that dose-escalation patients had.

The method was immunoSEQ multiplex PCR; TCRdb's version includes in-frame clones alone and lacks a portion of them. The repertoire includes around 66,000 clones, 85% of them detected once, and approximately 3.7% sits in the top ten. V lost 5 bases to trimming and J lost 0 bases, with 10 bases between them. This CDR3 has 14 residues. Germline values: CDR1 MNHEY, CDR2 SMNVEV (reference sequence). Only one count was recorded for this clone. The source was CD4+ or CD8+ T cells sorted from blood, collected in a trial of the OX40 agonist ivuxolimab. V gene TRBV27 combines with J gene TRBJ1-1, with D unclear. The sequence derives from an adult with an advanced solid tumor such as melanoma, head and neck, liver or kidney cancer. The CDR3 DNA follows: TGTGCCAGCAGTCTCGTGGGCTTGAACACTGAAGCTTTCTTT. It encodes CASSLVGLNTEAFF.